This T cell receptor (beta chain) was recorded in a study of shared clonotypes between healthy human individuals. The study, taken as a whole, reports: Generation probabilities of non-shared clonotypes were lower (relative to those shared by all four donors). Sequencing depth was a factor that was expected to affect clonotype sharing among donors. Generally, naive subsets (rather than memory subsets) showed larger estimated richness.

Investigators spread the genomic DNA of each subset evenly over several immunoSEQ plates. The method was immunoSEQ multiplex PCR; TCRdb's version includes in-frame clones alone and lacks a portion of them. This table has roughly 2,500,000 clones, 93% appearing once. The CDR3 contains 16 residues. Trimming removed 5 bases at V and 5 bases at J, with 19 bases between. Germline assignment: CDR1 SGHTA and CDR2 FQGNSA. As for this clone: The target antigen is unknown.

The clonotype was recovered from a man aged 18 to 30 in good health. Some clones in this sample may be carry-over from other donors' samples. This chain connects TRBV7-2 to TRBJ1-5, with a possible D match to TRBD1 (5 bases). Sequencing was performed on naive CD4+ T cells from PBMCs. The subset is: CD45RA+ positively selected. As DNA, the CDR3 is TGTGCCAGCAGCCCCGGGGGACCCAGGTCGGATCAGCCCCAGCATTTT. Its protein product is CASSPGGPRSDQPQHF.